This T cell receptor beta chain was recorded in a study of tumor-infiltrating lymphocytes in primary liver carcinoma. Study-level background: The patient group consisted of men and women aged 30 to 69 years.

TCR beta cDNA was made from 500 ng total RNA with a constant-region primer. Sequencing libraries for TCR beta derived from three nested multiplex PCR rounds that used slightly modified ARM-PCR. TRBV1-TRBV30 forward primers and a C-beta reverse primer were used in the first two PCR rounds, which each ran for 9 to 10 cycles. TCRdb re-called the multiplex PCR reads with MiXCR, one entry per CDR3 protein. The data hold 90,000 to 110,000 distinct CDR3 sequences, with approximately 82% observed a single time. The V gene's germline CDR1 is MNHEY and CDR2 SVGAGI. This CDR3 region has 15 residues. Regarding this clonotype: Its antigen is currently unknown. Here the CDR3 omits its conserved ending phenylalanine or tryptophan, so a read error is the likely source.

Bulk tissue was left unsorted, and RNA and DNA were co-extracted from about 21-30 mg of it. General study results and limits: The overlap of tumor-adjacent and tumor-blood pairs was smaller than that of tumor region pairs. Tumor top-250-clone fraction significantly exceeded that of blood (p = 0.039). The proportion of top clones found throughout all five tumor regions was only about 7-24%.

The rearrangement joins TRBV6-5 to TRBJ2-3, with TRBD2 matching 12 bases. The sample was liver tumor tissue from sampling region 3. As for subset: tumor region T3, left-lateral pole. This TCR was sampled from a middle-aged man with primary liver carcinoma and hepatitis B virus infection. CDR3 residues: CARNPGLAGTVTQYL. In nucleotides, the CDR3 is TGTGCCAGGAACCCAGGACTAGCGGGAACAGTTACGCAGTATCTT.